The 18 T cell receptor delta chains given below trace back to one sample, sequenced in a study of gamma-delta T cells after stem cell transplantation. TCRdb reapplied CATT to the RT-PCR reads. The table records about 2,800 delta-chain clones, around 4.5% of them present only once. The sequenced sample was gamma-delta T cells. The receptors shown here come from a human donor. It is not recorded whose cells these are; they may come from a transplant donor.

This clone was detected only a few times. A single base separates this from a much larger clone, so it may be a read error. The chain is built from TRDV2 and TRDJ1; unclear D gene. Germline CDR1 GEAIGNYY, CDR2 EKD. The CDR3 loop spans 18 amino acids. V was trimmed by 3 bases and J by 1 base, leaving 23 bases between them. The DNA for the CDR3 is TGTGCCTGTGACTCTGTCGGCTATCAAGAGGGCTGCACCGATAAACTCATCTTT. Its protein product is CACDSVGYQEGCTDKLIF.

This chain joins TRDV2 and TRDJ1; perhaps TRDD3 as D (6 bases). The CDR3 runs to 17 residues. The germline V and J ends were trimmed by 0 bases and 5 bases, with 21 bases remaining between them. The germline CDR1 and CDR2 sequences are GEAIGNYY and EKD. The CDR3 reads CACDTVLGMPTGDKLIF. The CDR3 DNA sequence: TGTGCCTGTGACACCGTCCTGGGGATGCCTACAGGGGATAAACTCATCTTT.

As regards this clone: Since a much larger clone is just one base distant, this may be a read error. This sample includes further DNA sequences coding for the same CDR3. The chain joins TRDV2 to TRDJ1, with 9 positions matching TRDD3. CDR1 GEAIGNYY and CDR2 EKD come from the germline V gene. The length of the CDR3 is 18 residues. CDR3 bases: TGTGCCTGTGACACCCTGATGGGGATACGCGGGGACACCGACAAACTCATCTTT. Its protein product is CACDTLMGIRGDTDKLIF.

The gene calls are TRDV2 and TRDJ1, with 9 bases aligning to TRDD3. The germline V gene encodes CDR1 GEAIGNYY and CDR2 EKD. The J segment lost 4 bases and the V segment lost 3 bases, leaving 8 bases of the junction unmatched. The CDR3 length is 15 residues. CDR3 protein: CACDYLGDVNDKLIF. The CDR3 DNA is TGTGCCTGTGACTACCTGGGGGATGTGAACGATAAACTCATCTTT.

This clone has only a few counts. A much larger clone lies one base from this, so it may be a read error. The chain joins TRDV2 to TRDJ3, with D perhaps matching TRDD2 or TRDD3 (5 bases each). CDR1 and CDR2 from the germline V gene are GEAIGNYY and EKD. The CDR3 runs 25 residues. This chain's CDR3 is CARDTPPTPYVSGANASWDTRQMFF. CDR3 sequence (DNA): TGTGCCCGTGACACCCCTCCGACCCCCTACGTTTCGGGGGCTAATGCCTCCTGGGACACCCGACAGATGTTTTTC.

The rearrangement links TRDV2 to TRDJ1; 7 bases line up with TRDD3. Trimming cost V 3 bases and J 0 bases; bases outside gene matches: 3. The length of the CDR3 is 14 residues. Germline V gene lookup returns CDR1 GEAIGNYY and CDR2 EKD. Written as DNA, the CDR3 is TGTGCCTGTGACGCTCTGGGGGACACCGATAAACTCATCTTT. Its protein product is CACDALGDTDKLIF.

This clone came up a few times. Just one base apart from a much larger clone, this may be a read error. This rearrangement joins TRDV2 to TRDJ1; 9 nucleotides agree with TRDD3. Germline V CDR1 and CDR2: GEAIGNYY, EKD. CDR3 length: 18 residues. Trimming took 3 bases from V and 0 from J; bases not matched to a gene: 13. CDR3: CACDSLLGEIQYTDKLIF. In nucleotides, the CDR3 is TGTGCCTGTGACTCCTTACTGGGGGAGATACAGTACACCGATAAACTCATCTTT.

This clone was counted a few times. The chain employs TRDV2 and TRDJ1, with D unresolved. Trimming cost V 0 bases and J 0 bases, with 7 bases left between them. Germline CDR1 is GEAIGNYY and CDR2 is EKD. The CDR3 runs to 14 residues. The CDR3 nucleotides read TGTGCCTGTGACACCGTACTGAACACCGATAAACTCATCTTT. This translates into CACDTVLNTDKLIF.

The chain is built from TRDV2 and TRDJ1; D uncertain. The CDR3 contains 15 residues. With 0 bases removed from V and 3 bases from J, the gap between germline ends came to 13 bases. Germline loops: CDR1 GEAIGNYY, CDR2 EKD. CDR3 in amino acids: CACDTVSTEADKLIF. In nucleotides, the CDR3 is TGTGCCTGTGACACCGTATCCACGGAGGCCGATAAACTCATCTTT.

About this clone itself: A read error is the likely source, as a far larger clone sits one nucleotide away. The chain joins TRDV2 to TRDJ1; 12 bases align to TRDD3. CDR1 and CDR2 (germline): GEAIGNYY, EKD. Unmatched junction bases numbered 10, after V lost 0 bases and J lost 0 bases. This CDR3 contains 19 residues. The CDR3 loop reads CACDTMRLGDTEYTDKLIF. The DNA of the CDR3 is TGTGCCTGTGACACCATGCGTCTGGGGGATACGGAGTACACCGATAAACTCATCTTT.

With respect to this clone: A read error likely explains this, since a far larger clone differs by one base. The identical CDR3 is also encoded by other nucleotide sequences in the sample. This chain connects TRDV2 to TRDJ1; 9 nucleotides line up with TRDD3. This CDR3 contains 19 residues. In germline, CDR1 is GEAIGNYY, CDR2 EKD. This chain's CDR3 is CACDTMSTGGHKYTDKLIF. The CDR3 bases are TGTGCCTGTGACACCATGAGTACTGGGGGACATAAGTACACAGATAAACTCATCTTT.

By its share, this clone is medium-sized. The V call is TRDV2, the J call TRDJ3; 8 nucleotides match TRDD3. This CDR3 region has 19 residues. V gave up 1 base and J gave up 0 bases; unmatched junction bases: 7. The V gene's germline CDR1 is GEAIGNYY and CDR2 EKD. The CDR3 region is CACDTTGGPSSWDTRQMFF. The CDR3 DNA sequence: TGTGCCTGTGACACGACTGGGGGGCCCAGCTCCTGGGACACCCGACAGATGTTTTTC.

The V and J genes are TRDV2 and TRDJ1; 12 bases match TRDD3. CDR1 and CDR2 (germline): GEAIGNYY, EKD. The CDR3 length is 19 residues. V was clipped by 0 bases and J by 0 bases; unmatched bases: 10. Here the CDR3 reads CACDTVEAGGYAYTDKLIF. The CDR3 bases are TGTGCCTGTGACACCGTCGAAGCTGGGGGATACGCGTACACCGATAAACTCATCTTT.

By sample fraction, this clone is medium-sized. This rearrangement joins TRDV1 to TRDJ1; D not certain. With 5 bases removed from V and 9 bases from J, the gap between germline ends came to 13 bases. CDR3 length: 12 residues. Germline loops: CDR1 TSWWSYY, CDR2 QGS. The CDR3 nucleotides are TGTGCTCTTGGGCCTCGAGACGGGGAACTCATCTTT. This translates into CALGPRDGELIF.

On this clone: This may arise from a read error, as a much more abundant clone is one base away. The chain joins TRDV2 to TRDJ1; possible D gene TRDD3, 6 bases. CDR1 is GEAIGNYY, CDR2 EKD, per germline. This CDR3 has 15 amino acids. The CDR3 sequence is CACGTVGGRLDKLIF. CDR3 DNA sequence: TGTGCCTGTGGCACCGTTGGGGGTCGCCTCGATAAACTCATCTTT.

The V gene is TRDV2, the J gene TRDJ1; 7 bases map to TRDD3. The CDR3 loop spans 20 amino acids. The trim removed 0 bases at V and 0 bases at J, leaving 18 bases unmatched. Germline V gene sequence: CDR1 GEAIGNYY, CDR2 EKD. The CDR3 DNA sequence: TGTGCCTGTGACACCCTATTGTTCCTGGGGGCCCACTATTACACCGATAAACTCATCTTT. It yields the protein CACDTLLFLGAHYYTDKLIF.

This clone was found a few times. The chain uses TRDV2 and TRDJ1; D perhaps matches TRDD3 (6 bases). This CDR3 is built from 17 residues. Germline CDR1 and CDR2: GEAIGNYY and EKD. V lost 1 base to trimming and J lost 0 bases, with 17 bases between them. The CDR3 nucleotides are TGTGCCTGTGACACTCTGGGGACCCGGACCTACACCGATAAACTCATCTTT. The encoded protein is CACDTLGTRTYTDKLIF.

A few counts support this clone. This chain connects TRDV2 to TRDJ1, with 12 bases lining up with TRDD3. Germline CDR1 and CDR2: GEAIGNYY and EKD. The CDR3 loop spans 15 amino acids. Trimming took 2 bases from V and 3 from J; bases not matched to a gene: 3. CDR3 bases: TGTGCCTGTGACATACTGGGGGATACTGCCGATAAACTCATCTTT. Translating gives CACDILGDTADKLIF.